Below, one TCR beta chain is given with its context. The antigen remains undetermined. One entry per CDR3 protein results from TCRdb running MiXCR on the reads. The sample lists some 320,000 distinct CDR3 sequences, 25% to 30% occurring once. This sample stems from a study of T cell repertoires in cytomegalovirus infection. Study-level information: CMV infection together with matching HLA type was indicated by public TCR beta signatures.

Study-wide points: There were HLA-C-restricted CMV-specific TCR beta clonotypes dominating the ex vivo response. CMV carriers having the relevant HLA were flagged by cumulative public TCR beta family frequency.

This CDR3 is 14 amino acids long. Deletions cut 5 bases from V and 5 bases from J, with 15 bases between. The germline CDR1 and CDR2 sequences are SGHVS and FQNEAQ. The J gene is TRBJ1-1, the V gene TRBV7-8; tentative D call: TRBD1 (5 bases). This specimen was cultured PBMCs, taken from culture after CMV antigen stimulation. This receptor was obtained from a human donor in good health (CMV status not recorded). Some clones in this sample may be carry-over from other donors' samples. For the CDR3, the DNA is TGTGCCAGCAGCCCCGCGGCAGGGAGGACTGAAGCTTTCTTT. It yields the protein CASSPAAGRTEAFF.